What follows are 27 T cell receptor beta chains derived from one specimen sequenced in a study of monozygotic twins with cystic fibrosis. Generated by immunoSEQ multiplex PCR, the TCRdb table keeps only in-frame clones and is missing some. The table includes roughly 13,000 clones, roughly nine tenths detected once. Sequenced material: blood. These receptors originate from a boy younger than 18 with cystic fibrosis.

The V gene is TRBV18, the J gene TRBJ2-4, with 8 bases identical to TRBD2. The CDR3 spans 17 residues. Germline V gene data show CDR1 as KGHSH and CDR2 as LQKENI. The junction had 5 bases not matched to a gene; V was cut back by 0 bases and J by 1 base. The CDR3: CASSPPTSVGAKNIQYF. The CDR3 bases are TGTGCCAGCTCACCACCGACTAGCGTGGGGGCCAAAAACATTCAGTACTTC.

This chain's CDR3 is CASSHRGGSGNEQFF. The CDR3 nucleotides are TGTGCCAGCAGCCACCGGGGCGGGAGTGGGAATGAGCAGTTCTTC. This chain joins TRBV7-2 and TRBJ2-1; TRBD2 matches 7 bases. The CDR3 has 15 residues. Per germline, CDR1 SGHTA and CDR2 FQGNSA. Losses at the gene ends were 5 bases for V and 7 bases for J; bases not matched to a gene: 11.

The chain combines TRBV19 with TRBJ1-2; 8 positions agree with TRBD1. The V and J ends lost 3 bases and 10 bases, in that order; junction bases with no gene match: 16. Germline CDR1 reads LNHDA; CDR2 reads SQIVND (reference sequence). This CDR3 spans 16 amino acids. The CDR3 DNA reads TGTGCCAGTAGTATTCGTTTTCGGGACAGGCCAAATGACTACACCTTC. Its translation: CASSIRFRDRPNDYTF. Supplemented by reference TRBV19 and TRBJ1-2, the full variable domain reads DGGITQSPKYLFRKEGQNVTLSCEQNLNHDAMYWYRQDPGQGLRLIYYSQIVNDFQKGDIAEGYSVSREKKESFPLTVTSAQKNPTAFYLCASSIRFRDRPNDYTFGSGTRLTVV.

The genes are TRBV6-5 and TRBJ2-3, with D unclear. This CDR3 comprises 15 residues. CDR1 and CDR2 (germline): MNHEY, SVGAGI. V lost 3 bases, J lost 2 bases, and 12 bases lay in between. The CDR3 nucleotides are TGTGCCAGCAGTTATTCCGGACCGTTCACAGATACGCAGTATTTT. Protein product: CASSYSGPFTDTQYF.

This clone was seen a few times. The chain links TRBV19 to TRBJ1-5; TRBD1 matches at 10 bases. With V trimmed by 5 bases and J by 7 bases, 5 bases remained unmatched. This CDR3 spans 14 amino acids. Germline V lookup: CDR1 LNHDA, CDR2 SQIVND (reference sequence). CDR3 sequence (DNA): TGTGCCAGTAGTGGACAGGGGGGCGACCAGCCCCAGCATTTT. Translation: CASSGQGGDQPQHF.

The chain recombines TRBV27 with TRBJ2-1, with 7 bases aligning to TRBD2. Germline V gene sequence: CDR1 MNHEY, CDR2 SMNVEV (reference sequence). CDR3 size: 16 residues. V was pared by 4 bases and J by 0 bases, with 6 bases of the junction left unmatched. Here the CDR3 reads CASSWGGWSSYNEQFF. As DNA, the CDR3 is TGTGCCAGCAGTTGGGGGGGATGGAGCTCCTACAATGAGCAGTTCTTC.

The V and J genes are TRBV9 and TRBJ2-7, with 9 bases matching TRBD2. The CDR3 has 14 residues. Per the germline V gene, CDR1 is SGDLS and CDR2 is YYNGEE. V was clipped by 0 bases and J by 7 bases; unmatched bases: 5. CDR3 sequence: CASSVGGLAEEQYF. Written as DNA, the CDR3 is TGTGCCAGCAGCGTAGGGGGACTAGCCGAAGAGCAGTACTTC.

CDR3 bases: TGTGCCAGCAGTGGCTCGCAGGGTACTGGCTACACCTTC. Protein product: CASSGSQGTGYTF. This chain links TRBV25-1 with TRBJ1-2; TRBD1 is a possible D gene (5 bases). Germline loops: CDR1 MGHDK, CDR2 SYGVNS. V gave up 4 bases and J gave up 7 bases, with 13 bases separating them. This CDR3 comprises 13 residues.

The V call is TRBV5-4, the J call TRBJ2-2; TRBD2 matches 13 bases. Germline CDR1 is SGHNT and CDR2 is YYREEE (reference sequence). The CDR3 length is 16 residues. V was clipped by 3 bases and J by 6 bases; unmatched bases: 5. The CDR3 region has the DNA TGTGCCAGCAGCTACGGACTAGCGGGGGAACCCGGGGAGCTGTTTTTT. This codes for CASSYGLAGEPGELFF.

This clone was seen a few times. Here the CDR3 reads CASSMQRGDEQYF. The CDR3 coding sequence is TGTGCCAGTAGTATGCAGCGGGGGGACGAGCAGTACTTC. The J gene is TRBJ2-7, the V gene TRBV19; the match to TRBD2 covers 9 bases. CDR1 and CDR2 from the germline V gene are LNHDA and SQIVND (reference sequence). Trimming at V came to 3 bases and at J to 5 bases, leaving 2 bases not matched to a gene. This CDR3 region has 13 residues.

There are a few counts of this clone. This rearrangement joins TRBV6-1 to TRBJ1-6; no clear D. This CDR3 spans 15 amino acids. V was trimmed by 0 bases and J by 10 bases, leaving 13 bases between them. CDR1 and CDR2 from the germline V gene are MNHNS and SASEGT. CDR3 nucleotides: TGTGCCAGCAGTGAAGCGCGGGCTCCTAGGTCACCCCTCCACTTT. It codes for CASSEARAPRSPLHF.

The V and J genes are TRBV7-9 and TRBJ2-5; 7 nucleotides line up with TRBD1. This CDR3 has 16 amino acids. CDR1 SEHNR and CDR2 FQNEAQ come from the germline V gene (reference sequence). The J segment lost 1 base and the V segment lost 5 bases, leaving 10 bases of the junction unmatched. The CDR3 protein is CASSGGQEVVQETQYF. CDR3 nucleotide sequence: TGTGCCAGCAGCGGTGGACAGGAGGTGGTCCAAGAGACCCAGTACTTC.

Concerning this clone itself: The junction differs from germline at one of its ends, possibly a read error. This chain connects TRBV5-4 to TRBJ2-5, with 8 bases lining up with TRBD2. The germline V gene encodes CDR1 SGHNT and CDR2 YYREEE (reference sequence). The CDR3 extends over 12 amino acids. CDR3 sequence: CASRIQRGPWDF. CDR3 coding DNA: TGTGCCAGCAGGATTCAGCGGGGGCCCTGGGACTTC. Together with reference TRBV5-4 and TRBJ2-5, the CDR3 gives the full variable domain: ETGVTQSPTHLIKTRGQQVTLRCSSQSGHNTVSWYQQALGQGPQFIFQYYREEENGRGNFPPRFSGLQFPNYSSELNVNALELDDSALYLCASRIQRGPWDFGPGTRLLVL.

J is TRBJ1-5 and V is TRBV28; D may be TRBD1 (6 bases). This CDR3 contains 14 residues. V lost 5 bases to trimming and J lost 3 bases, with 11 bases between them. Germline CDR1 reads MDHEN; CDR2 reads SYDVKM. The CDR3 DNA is TGTGCCAGCAGTCTGGACAGTTACAATCAGCCCCAGCATTTT. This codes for CASSLDSYNQPQHF.

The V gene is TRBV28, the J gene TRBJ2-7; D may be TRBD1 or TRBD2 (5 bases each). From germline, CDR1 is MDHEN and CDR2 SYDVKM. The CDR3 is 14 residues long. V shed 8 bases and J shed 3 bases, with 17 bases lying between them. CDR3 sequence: CASHLAGADYEQYF. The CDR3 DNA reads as TGTGCCAGCCACCTAGCCGGGGCAGACTACGAGCAGTACTTC.

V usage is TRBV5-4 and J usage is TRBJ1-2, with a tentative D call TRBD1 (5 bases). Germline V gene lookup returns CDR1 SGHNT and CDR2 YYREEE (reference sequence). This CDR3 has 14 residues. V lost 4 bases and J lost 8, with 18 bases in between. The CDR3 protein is CASSRDGGAGGYTF. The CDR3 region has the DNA TGTGCCAGCAGCCGCGACGGAGGGGCAGGGGGCTACACCTTC.

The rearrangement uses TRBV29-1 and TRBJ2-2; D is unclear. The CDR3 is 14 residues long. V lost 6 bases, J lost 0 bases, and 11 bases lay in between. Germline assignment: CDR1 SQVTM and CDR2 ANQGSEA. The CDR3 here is CSVRPNTNTGELFF. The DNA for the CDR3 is TGCAGCGTGAGGCCGAATACGAACACCGGGGAGCTGTTTTTT.

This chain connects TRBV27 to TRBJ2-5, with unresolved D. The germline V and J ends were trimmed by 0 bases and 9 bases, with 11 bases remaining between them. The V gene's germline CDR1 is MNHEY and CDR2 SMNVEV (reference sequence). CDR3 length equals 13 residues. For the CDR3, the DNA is TGTGCCAGCAGTTTATCGGCTAGTGGGGCCCAGTACTTC. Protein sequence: CASSLSASGAQYF.

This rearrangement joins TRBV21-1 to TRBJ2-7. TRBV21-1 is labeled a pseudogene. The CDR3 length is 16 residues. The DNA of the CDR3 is TGTGCCAGCAGCAAAAGGCGGACCCGCAAGTGGGACGAGCAGTACTTC. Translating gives CASSKRRTRKWDEQYF.

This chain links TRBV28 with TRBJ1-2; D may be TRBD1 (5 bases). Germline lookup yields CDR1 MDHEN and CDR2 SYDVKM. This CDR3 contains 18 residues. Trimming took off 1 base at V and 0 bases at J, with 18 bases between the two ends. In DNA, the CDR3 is TGTGCCAGCAGTTTATTAGGGGTTGGGTTTCTCGCTAACTATGGCTACACCTTC. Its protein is CASSLLGVGFLANYGYTF.

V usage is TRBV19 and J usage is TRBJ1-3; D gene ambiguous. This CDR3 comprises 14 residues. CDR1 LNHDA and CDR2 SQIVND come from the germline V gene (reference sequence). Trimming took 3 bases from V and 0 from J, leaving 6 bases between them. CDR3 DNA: TGTGCCAGTAGTATCTGGGACTCTGGAAACACCATATATTTT. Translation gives CASSIWDSGNTIYF.

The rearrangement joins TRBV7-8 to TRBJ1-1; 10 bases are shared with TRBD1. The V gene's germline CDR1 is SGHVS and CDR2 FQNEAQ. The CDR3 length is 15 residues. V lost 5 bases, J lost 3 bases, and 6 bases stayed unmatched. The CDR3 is CASSQTGGVYTEAFF. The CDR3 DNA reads TGTGCCAGCAGCCAGACAGGGGGCGTGTACACTGAAGCTTTCTTT.

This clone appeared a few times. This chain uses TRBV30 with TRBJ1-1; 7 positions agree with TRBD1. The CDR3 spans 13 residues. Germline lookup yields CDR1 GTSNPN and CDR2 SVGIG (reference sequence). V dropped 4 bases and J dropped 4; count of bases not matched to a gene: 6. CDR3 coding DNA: TGTGCCTGGATCCCAGGGGGAGGCACTGAAGCTTTCTTT. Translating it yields CAWIPGGGTEAFF.

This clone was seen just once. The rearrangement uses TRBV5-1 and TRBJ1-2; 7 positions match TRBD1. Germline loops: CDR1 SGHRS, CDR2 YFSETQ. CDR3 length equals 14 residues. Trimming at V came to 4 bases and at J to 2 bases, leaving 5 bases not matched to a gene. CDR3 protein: CASSEVRGNYGYTF. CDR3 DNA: TGCGCCAGCAGCGAAGTCAGGGGGAACTATGGCTACACCTTC.

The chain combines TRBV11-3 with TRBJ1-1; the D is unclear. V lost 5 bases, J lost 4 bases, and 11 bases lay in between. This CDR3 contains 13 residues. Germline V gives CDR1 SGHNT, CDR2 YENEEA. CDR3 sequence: CASSPGMGTEAFF. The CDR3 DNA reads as TGTGCCAGCAGCCCCGGGATGGGCACTGAAGCTTTCTTT.

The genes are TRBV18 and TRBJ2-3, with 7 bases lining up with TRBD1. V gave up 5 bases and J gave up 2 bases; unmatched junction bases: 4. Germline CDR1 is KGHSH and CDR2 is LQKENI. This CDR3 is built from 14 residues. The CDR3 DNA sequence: TGTGCCAGCTCAGGGACAGCTAACACAGATACGCAGTATTTT. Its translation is CASSGTANTDTQYF.

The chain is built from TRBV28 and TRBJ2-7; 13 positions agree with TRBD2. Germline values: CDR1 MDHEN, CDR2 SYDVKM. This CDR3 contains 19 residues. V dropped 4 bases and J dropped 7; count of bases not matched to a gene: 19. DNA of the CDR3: TGTGCCAGCAGTTGGGGTACCGGGACTAGCGGGACGAGGATGGGGGAGCAGTACTTC. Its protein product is CASSWGTGTSGTRMGEQYF.